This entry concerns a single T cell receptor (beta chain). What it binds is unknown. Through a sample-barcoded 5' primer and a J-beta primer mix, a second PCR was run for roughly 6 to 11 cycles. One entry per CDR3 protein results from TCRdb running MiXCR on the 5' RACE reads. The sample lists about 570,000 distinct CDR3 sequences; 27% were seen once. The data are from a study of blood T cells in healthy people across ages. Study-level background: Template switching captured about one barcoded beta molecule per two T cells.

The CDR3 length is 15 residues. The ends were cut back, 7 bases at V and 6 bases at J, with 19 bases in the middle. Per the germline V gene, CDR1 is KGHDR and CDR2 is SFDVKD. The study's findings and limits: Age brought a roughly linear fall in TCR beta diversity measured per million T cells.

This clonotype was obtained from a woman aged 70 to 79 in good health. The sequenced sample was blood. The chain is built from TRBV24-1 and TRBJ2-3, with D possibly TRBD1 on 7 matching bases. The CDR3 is CATSGNRGGVDTQYF. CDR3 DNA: TGTGCCACCAGCGGAAACAGGGGCGGGGTCGATACGCAGTATTTT.